The 14 T cell receptor beta chains below were found in one sample sequenced in a study of OX40 agonist ivuxolimab in advanced cancers. Using immunoSEQ multiplex PCR, the repertoire was profiled, and TCRdb retains in-frame clones only, with some absent. The repertoire holds approximately 84,000 clones, with approximately 84% as singletons. The material was CD4+ or CD8+ T cells sorted from blood, obtained in a trial of the OX40 agonist ivuxolimab. Receptors originate from an adult with an advanced solid tumor such as melanoma, head and neck, liver or kidney cancer.

This rearrangement joins TRBV10-2 to TRBJ2-7; D might be TRBD1 (7 bases). CDR3 length: 13 residues. CDR1 and CDR2 (germline): WSHSY, SAAADI. V lost 7 bases and J lost 2, with 12 bases in between. The CDR3 loop is CASTAGTAYEQYV. In nucleotides, the CDR3 is TGCGCCAGCACCGCGGGGACAGCCTACGAGCAGTACGTC.

The chain is built from TRBV6-5 and TRBJ1-1; D is unclear. Germline V gives CDR1 MNHEY, CDR2 SVGAGI. The CDR3 totals 14 residues. V was shortened by 4 bases and J by 0 bases, with 9 bases between the two germline ends. CDR3 protein: CASSLEGMNTEAFF. In nucleotides, the CDR3 is TGTGCCAGCAGTTTGGAAGGCATGAACACTGAAGCTTTCTTT.

The chain links TRBV18 to TRBJ2-2; 7 bases align to TRBD1. CDR1 is KGHSH, CDR2 LQKENI, per germline. The V segment lost 6 bases and the J segment 4 bases; nucleotides outside the gene matches: 2. The CDR3 runs to 13 residues. The CDR3 region is CASSRDSTGELFF. The CDR3 nucleotides are TGTGCCAGCTCTCGGGACAGCACCGGGGAGCTGTTTTTT.

In this sample, this clone turned up a few times. The chain combines TRBV27 with TRBJ2-5; TRBD1 is a possible D gene (6 bases). Trimming stripped 3 bases from V and 5 bases from J, with 16 bases between. This CDR3 is 15 amino acids long. Per germline, CDR1 MNHEY and CDR2 SMNVEV (reference sequence). CDR3: CASSFSQGLRETQYF. In DNA, the CDR3 is TGTGCCAGCAGTTTCTCTCAGGGGCTCCGGGAGACCCAGTACTTC.

The chain has TRBV19 and TRBJ1-5; 7 bases are shared with TRBD1. The CDR3 extends over 14 amino acids. Germline CDR1 and CDR2: LNHDA and SQIVND (reference sequence). V shed 0 bases, J shed 7 bases, and the junction held 3 bases outside the gene matches. CDR3 DNA sequence: TGTGCCAGTAGTATAGAAACAGGGGAGCAGCCCCAGCATTTT. Protein: CASSIETGEQPQHF.

This clone is a singleton in its sample. This sequence joins TRBV15 and TRBJ1-5, with no clear D. The CDR3 has 16 amino acids. Germline CDR1 reads LNHNV; CDR2 reads YYDKDF (reference sequence). V lost 4 bases and J lost 11, with 24 bases in between. The CDR3 region is CATSTPLGFGFLAQHF. The CDR3, as DNA: TGTGCCACCAGCACCCCCCTGGGCTTTGGATTTTTAGCCCAGCATTTT.

This chain connects TRBV6-5 to TRBJ1-5, with D tentatively TRBD1 (5 bases). Germline loops: CDR1 MNHEY, CDR2 SVGAGI. Deletions cut 0 bases from V and 7 bases from J, with 7 bases between. This CDR3 is built from 13 residues. DNA for the CDR3: TGTGCCAGCAGTTACTCAGGGGACCAGCCCCAGCATTTT. Its translation: CASSYSGDQPQHF.

The rearrangement joins TRBV27 to TRBJ2-7; a possible D gene is TRBD2 (5 bases). The CDR3 has 15 amino acids. V was trimmed by 5 bases and J by 3 bases, leaving 17 bases between them. The germline V gene has CDR1 MNHEY and CDR2 SMNVEV (reference sequence). The CDR3 sequence is CASSPGEGWVYEQYF. CDR3 bases: TGTGCCAGCAGTCCCGGGGAAGGGTGGGTCTACGAGCAGTACTTC.

The chain combines TRBV7-2 with TRBJ1-1; 8 nucleotides agree with TRBD1. Germline V gene data show CDR1 as SGHTA and CDR2 as FQGNSA. The CDR3 sequence is 16 residues long. V gave up 5 bases and J gave up 1 base; unmatched junction bases: 9. The DNA of the CDR3 is TGTGCCAGCAGCCAACGACAGGGGTTTGGGAACACTGAAGCTTTCTTT. Protein sequence: CASSQRQGFGNTEAFF.

The chain carries TRBV5-1 and TRBJ2-5, with 9 bases identical to TRBD1. CDR3 length: 15 residues. CDR1 is SGHRS, CDR2 YFSETQ, per germline. Trimming removed 5 bases from V and 5 bases from J; junction bases left unmatched: 10. DNA of the CDR3: TGCGCCAGCAGTCTGTCGACAGGGGGTCGGGAGACCCAGTACTTC. This encodes CASSLSTGGRETQYF.

The rearrangement uses TRBV5-1 and TRBJ2-2; D is unresolved. V shed 1 base and J shed 1 base, with 11 bases lying between them. Germline values: CDR1 SGHRS, CDR2 YFSETQ. This CDR3 comprises 16 residues. The DNA for the CDR3 is TGCGCCAGCAGCTTGTCGGTGTTGGAGAACACCGGGGAGCTGTTTTTT. The encoded protein is CASSLSVLENTGELFF.

This chain connects TRBV18 to TRBJ2-1, with TRBD2 matching over 8 bases. Germline V gene lookup returns CDR1 KGHSH and CDR2 LQKENI. V shed 2 bases and J 3 bases; nucleotides not matched to a gene: 0. The CDR3 extends over 14 amino acids. CDR3 coding DNA: TGTGCCAGCTCACCAGGGACTAGCTACAATGAGCAGTTCTTC. Translation gives CASSPGTSYNEQFF.

The chain is built from TRBV15 and TRBJ1-5; perhaps TRBD1 as D (5 bases). This CDR3 is built from 13 residues. V was trimmed by 0 bases and J by 5 bases, leaving 5 bases between them. The germline V gene encodes CDR1 LNHNV and CDR2 YYDKDF (reference sequence). DNA of the CDR3: TGTGCCACCAGCAGAGACAGGGATCAGCCCCAGCATTTT. It is translated as CATSRDRDQPQHF.

The V call is TRBV10-1, the J call TRBJ1-1; 8 bases agree with TRBD1. The CDR3 runs 16 residues. Trimming at V came to 0 bases and at J to 6 bases, leaving 9 bases not matched to a gene. The V gene's germline CDR1 is WNHNN and CDR2 SYGVQD (reference sequence). Written as DNA, the CDR3 is TGCGCCAGCAGTGAGTCGCCCTCGGACAGGGAGGCTGAAGCTTTCTTT. It specifies CASSESPSDREAEAFF.